The 21 T cell receptor beta chains given below trace back to one sample, sequenced in a study of T cells in Graves' hyperthyroidism and ophthalmopathy (dated by TCRdb to the late 2010s). Libraries were constructed by multiplex PCR. This sample was sequenced with an Illumina HiSeq 2000. The TCR beta CDR3 regions were amplified from the RNA transcripts. The TCR CDR3 was subjected to a first round of RT-PCR using the HTBI primer set and the Qiagen OneStep RT-PCR kit. TCRdb trimmed the raw reads at Q25, called clones with MiXCR and kept productive beta chains. Rows matching on CDR3 protein sequence are summarized as one entry with the most common DNA and genes. The sample table records 700,000 to 850,000 distinct CDR3 sequences; about a third of these occur just once. The leading ten clones occupy less than 40% of the sample. The sample comprised blood. All receptors derive from a woman aged 40 to 50 with Graves' hyperthyroidism.

The rearrangement joins TRBV4-1 to TRBJ1-2; 8 positions agree with TRBD1. Unmatched junction bases numbered 9, after V lost 1 base and J lost 2 bases. This CDR3 is built from 17 residues. CDR1 and CDR2 (germline): MGHRA, YSYEKL. CDR3 nucleotides: TGCGCCAGCAGCCAAGTAATGAGGAGACAGGGGAACTATGGCTACACCTTC. Its protein is CASSQVMRRQGNYGYTF.

The chain is built from TRBV2 and TRBJ1-1; 9 positions agree with TRBD1. Germline V gene sequence: CDR1 SNHLY, CDR2 FYNNEI. The CDR3 is 14 amino acids. Trimming at V came to 6 bases and at J to 5 bases, leaving 7 bases not matched to a gene. The CDR3 loop reads CASRTQGAGTEAFF. The CDR3 region has the DNA TGTGCCAGCAGAACACAGGGGGCCGGGACTGAAGCTTTCTTT.

The rearrangement joins TRBV5-1 to TRBJ1-1, with unresolved D. V shed 1 base and J shed 0 bases, with 10 bases lying between them. The CDR3 covers 15 residues. CDR1 and CDR2 from the germline V gene are SGHRS and YFSETQ. CDR3 bases: TGCGCCAGCAGCTTGCAAGGGTCCCTGAACACTGAAGCTTTCTTT. This sequence encodes CASSLQGSLNTEAFF.

V gene TRBV7-2 combines with J gene TRBJ1-6, with D unclear. Looked up from germline, CDR1 is SGHTA and CDR2 is FQGNSA. The CDR3 contains 16 residues. V gave up 1 base and J gave up 5 bases, with 12 bases separating them. The chain's CDR3 is CASSLGARGDNSPLHF. CDR3 DNA: TGTGCCAGCAGCTTAGGGGCCCGGGGTGATAATTCACCCCTCCACTTT.

This clonotype was seen a single time. A much larger clone differs from this one at a single base, so this may be a read error. The V call is TRBV15, the J call TRBJ2-7, with D possibly TRBD2 on 5 matching bases. Germline V gene lookup returns CDR1 LNHNV and CDR2 YYDKDF (reference sequence). V was shortened by 5 bases and J by 7 bases, with 18 bases between the two germline ends. The CDR3 is made up of 14 amino acids. The chain's CDR3 is CATSLPRGPEEQYF. The CDR3 coding sequence is TGTGCCACCAGCCTCCCAAGAGGGCCGGAGGAGCAGTACTTC.

This clonotype came up a few times. This chain joins TRBV12-5 and TRBJ1-5, with no clear D. Germline lookup yields CDR1 LGHNT and CDR2 FRNRAP. CDR3 length: 14 amino acids. V was shortened by 1 base and J by 7 bases, with 11 bases between the two germline ends. The CDR3: CASGLAGSRQPQHF. CDR3 DNA sequence: TGTGCTAGTGGTTTGGCTGGGTCGCGGCAGCCCCAGCATTTT.

Many counts were recorded for this clonotype. V gene TRBV5-4 combines with J gene TRBJ2-5; D call uncertain. Germline assignment: CDR1 SGHNT and CDR2 YYREEE (reference sequence). V was shortened by 1 base and J by 2 bases, with 6 bases between the two germline ends. The CDR3 length is 13 residues. The CDR3 loop is CASSLRSQETQYF. The CDR3 DNA is TGTGCCAGCAGCTTGCGTTCGCAAGAGACCCAGTACTTC.

This clonotype has a handful of counts. The chain is built from TRBV7-2 and TRBJ1-5; D not resolved. CDR1 is SGHTA, CDR2 FQGNSA, per germline. V lost 2 bases and J 7 bases, leaving 9 bases between the germline ends. This CDR3 is 13 amino acids long. The CDR3, as DNA: TGTGCCAGCAGCTTATGGGTCGACCAGCCCCAGCATTTT. It translates to CASSLWVDQPQHF. The variable domain in full, with the rest retrieved from reference TRBV7-2 and TRBJ1-5, is GAGVSQSPSNKVTEKGKDVELRCDPISGHTALYWYRQSLGQGLEFLIYFQGNSAPDKSGLPSDRFSAERTGGSVSTLTIQRTQQEDSAVYLCASSLWVDQPQHFGDGTRLSIL.

J is TRBJ2-7 and V is TRBV6-5, with 8 positions matching TRBD2. Per the germline V gene, CDR1 is MNHEY and CDR2 is SVGAGI. Trimming removed 8 bases from V and 6 bases from J; junction bases left unmatched: 15. The CDR3 has 15 amino acids. CDR3 region: CASSFTSGSGLEQYF. The CDR3 DNA reads TGTGCCAGCTCCTTCACCAGCGGGAGTGGCCTCGAGCAGTACTTC.

This clonotype has at least ten counts. The gene calls are TRBV15 and TRBJ1-2; the D gene is possibly TRBD1 (6 bases). Germline V gene sequence: CDR1 LNHNV, CDR2 YYDKDF (reference sequence). This CDR3 is 15 amino acids long. Trimming took off 0 bases at V and 4 bases at J, with 12 bases between the two ends. The CDR3 bases are TGTGCCACCAGCAGAGAGGGGGCGAGTTCCTATGGCTACACCTTC. Amino acids: CATSREGASSYGYTF.

This clonotype was seen a handful of times. The chain recombines TRBV2 with TRBJ1-5, with D tentatively TRBD1 (5 bases). Germline V gives CDR1 SNHLY, CDR2 FYNNEI. V was clipped by 0 bases and J by 5 bases, with 11 bases between them. CDR3 length: 15 residues. The CDR3: CASSEAGDSDQPQHF. CDR3 bases: TGTGCCAGCAGTGAAGCGGGGGATTCCGATCAGCCCCAGCATTTT. Based on the CDR3 plus reference TRBV2 and TRBJ1-5, the full variable domain is EPEVTQTPSHQVTQMGQEVILRCVPISNHLYFYWYRQILGQKVEFLVSFYNNEISEKSEIFDDQFSVERPDGSNFTLKIRSTKLEDSAMYFCASSEAGDSDQPQHFGDGTRLSIL.

Turning to this clonotype: Possible read error: a much larger clone is one base away. The V call is TRBV15, the J call TRBJ1-2; 9 bases are a match to TRBD1. Trimming took 5 bases from V and 4 from J; bases not matched to a gene: 2. The CDR3 extends over 13 amino acids. Germline V gives CDR1 LNHNV, CDR2 YYDKDF (reference sequence). CDR3 sequence reads: CATSRGQGYGYTF. The CDR3 region has the DNA TGTGCCACCAGCCGGGGACAGGGCTATGGCTACACCTTC.

This clonotype was picked up many times. The rearrangement joins TRBV7-2 to TRBJ2-7, with TRBD2 as a possible D gene (5 bases). This CDR3 is built from 15 residues. Deletions cut 5 bases from V and 3 bases from J, with 17 bases between. Germline V gene lookup returns CDR1 SGHTA and CDR2 FQGNSA. CDR3 amino acids: CASSEGRSTSYEQYF. The DNA of the CDR3 is TGTGCCAGCAGCGAGGGTCGGAGCACGAGCTACGAGCAGTACTTC. Using reference TRBV7-2 and TRBJ2-7 for the parts outside the CDR3, the full variable domain is GAGVSQSPSNKVTEKGKDVELRCDPISGHTALYWYRQSLGQGLEFLIYFQGNSAPDKSGLPSDRFSAERTGGSVSTLTIQRTQQEDSAVYLCASSEGRSTSYEQYFGPGTRLTVT.

The V and J genes are TRBV7-2 and TRBJ1-1, with TRBD1 matching over 9 bases. The CDR3 is 17 residues long. V shed 1 base and J 8 bases; nucleotides not matched to a gene: 14. Per germline, CDR1 SGHTA and CDR2 FQGNSA. Here the CDR3 reads CASSLGGQGKGQAEAFF. CDR3 coding DNA: TGTGCCAGCAGCTTAGGCGGACAGGGGAAAGGACAAGCGGAAGCTTTCTTT.

A single count supports this clonotype. One base away lies a much larger clone, so this may be a sequencing read error. The chain employs TRBV7-2 and TRBJ2-5; 7 nucleotides align to TRBD2. V was clipped by 1 base and J by 4 bases; unmatched bases: 3. This CDR3 comprises 14 residues. Germline CDR1 reads SGHTA; CDR2 reads FQGNSA. The CDR3 is CASSLGRGRETQYF. Written as DNA, the CDR3 is TGTGCCAGCAGCTTAGGGCGGGGGAGAGAGACCCAGTACTTC.

This clonotype has only a few counts. The chain is built from TRBV6-5 and TRBJ1-2; 7 bases line up with TRBD1. The V gene's germline CDR1 is MNHEY and CDR2 SVGAGI. With 9 bases clipped from V and 8 bases from J, the junction kept 12 bases outside the gene matches. The CDR3 length is 13 residues. Here the CDR3 DNA reads TGTGCCAGTCGGGACAGCGCCAAGGAAGGCTACACCTTC. This codes for CASRDSAKEGYTF.

As for this clonotype: Without the conserved terminal phenylalanine or tryptophan, this CDR3 likely stems from a read error. V is TRBV10-3 and J is TRBJ1-1; D not resolved. Trimming shortened V by 10 bases and J by 7 bases, and 13 bases separated the two germline ends. The germline gives CDR1 ENHRY, CDR2 SYGVKD. The CDR3 loop spans 11 amino acids. CDR3 amino acids: CATTAGGEAFL. The CDR3 region has the DNA TGTGCCACCACAGCGGGAGGTGAAGCTTTCCTT.

In its sample, this clonotype was seen many times. The V and J genes are TRBV15 and TRBJ1-5, with D tentatively TRBD1 (5 bases). Trimming removed 3 bases at V and 0 bases at J, with 6 bases between. The V gene's germline CDR1 is LNHNV and CDR2 YYDKDF (reference sequence). The CDR3 spans 14 residues. In DNA, the CDR3 is TGTGCCACCAGCAGCGGGGGTAGCAATCAGCCCCAGCATTTT. Translation gives CATSSGGSNQPQHF. The full variable domain, rest sourced from reference TRBV15 and TRBJ1-5, is DAMVIQNPRYQVTQFGKPVTLSCSQTLNHNVMYWYQQKSSQAPKLLFHYYDKDFNNEADTPDNFQSRRPNTSFCFLDIRSPGLGDTAMYLCATSSGGSNQPQHFGDGTRLSIL.

The J gene is TRBJ2-5, the V gene TRBV24-1; TRBD2 aligns across 9 bases. The CDR3 totals 15 residues. The V and J ends lost 11 bases and 1 base, in that order; junction bases with no gene match: 10. Germline lookup yields CDR1 KGHDR and CDR2 SFDVKD. CDR3 region: CASSPSGGFQETQYF. The CDR3 DNA follows: TGTGCCAGCAGCCCCAGCGGGGGGTTCCAAGAGACCCAGTACTTC.

The CDR3 region has the DNA TGCGCCAGCAGCCAAGTTGGCCCTACCGTGATCGGGACCCAGTACTTC. Translating it yields CASSQVGPTVIGTQYF. The rearrangement uses TRBV4-3 and TRBJ2-5; D uncertain. Germline V gene sequence: CDR1 LGHNA, CDR2 YSLEER. The CDR3 is made up of 16 amino acids. The ends were cut back, 1 base at V and 7 bases at J, with 19 bases in the middle.

The V gene is TRBV12-3 or TRBV12-4, the J gene TRBJ1-1; D gene ambiguous. V was cut by 5 bases and J by 6 bases, with 22 bases left in between. CDR3 length equals 16 residues. The CDR3 DNA reads TGTGCCAGCAGTCTCTCCTACCCCCGACGTAACTCTGAAGCTTTCTTT. It translates to CASSLSYPRRNSEAFF.